One sample yielded the 16 T cell receptor beta chains listed below, sequenced in a study of T-cell memory formation after mild COVID-19. TCRdb reprocessed the 5' RACE reads via MiXCR and lists one record per CDR3 protein. The data contain about 350,000 distinct CDR3 sequences, around 13% of them singletons. The specimen sequenced was PBMCs or a T cell subset sorted from them (not recorded which). These receptors all stem from a man aged 18 to 30 who had mild COVID-19 (a few samples of this study predate the infection). Cell type and time point are not known.

The chain is built from TRBV6-5 and TRBJ2-2, with 7 bases that match TRBD1. Unmatched junction bases numbered 4, after V lost 8 bases and J lost 4 bases. This CDR3 spans 13 amino acids. Germline CDR1 is MNHEY and CDR2 is SVGAGI. The CDR3: CASRQGGTGELFF. The CDR3 bases are TGTGCCAGCCGACAGGGTGGCACCGGGGAGCTGTTTTTT.

The chain has TRBV4-2 and TRBJ1-2; perhaps TRBD1 as D (5 bases). Trimming cost V 1 base and J 5 bases, with 14 bases left between them. Germline V CDR1 and CDR2: LGHNA, YNFKEQ. The CDR3 contains 15 residues. CDR3 sequence reads: CASSQVGTGVYGYTF. In DNA form, the CDR3 reads TGTGCCAGCAGCCAAGTTGGGACGGGAGTATATGGCTACACCTTC.

This clonotype occurred a few times. The V gene is TRBV5-6, the J gene TRBJ2-3, with D tentatively TRBD1 (6 bases). The germline V gene has CDR1 SGHDT and CDR2 YYEEEE. This CDR3 has 15 amino acids. V was clipped by 5 bases and J by 5 bases, with 18 bases between them. Here the CDR3 DNA reads TGTGCCAGCAGTTGGGACATCCGCTCGGGAGATACGCAGTATTTT. Translation gives CASSWDIRSGDTQYF.

The chain couples TRBV7-3 to TRBJ2-7; TRBD2 is a possible D gene (5 bases). The CDR3 contains 14 residues. Germline V gene data show CDR1 as SGHTA and CDR2 as FQGTGA. Trimming removed 3 bases at V and 4 bases at J, with 13 bases between. In nucleotides, the CDR3 is TGTGCCAGCAGCTTTGGCGGGTCGTTATACGAGCAGTACTTC. Its translation is CASSFGGSLYEQYF.

The J gene is TRBJ2-1, the V gene TRBV20-1; 8 bases agree with TRBD2. Per germline, CDR1 DFQATT and CDR2 SNEGSKA (reference sequence). The CDR3 totals 15 residues. With V trimmed by 0 bases and J by 4 bases, 5 bases remained unmatched. The DNA of the CDR3 is TGCAGTGCTAGAGATCGGGGGGGACTATACAATGAGCAGTTCTTC. Protein: CSARDRGGLYNEQFF.

The genes are TRBV12-3 or TRBV12-4 and TRBJ1-5, with D possibly matching TRBD1 (6 bases). The CDR3 has 15 residues. The germline V and J ends were trimmed by 6 bases and 2 bases, with 14 bases remaining between them. In DNA form, the CDR3 reads TGTGCCAGCAGCGCCCTGGGGGGCGGCAATCAGCCCCAGCATTTT. Translated: CASSALGGGNQPQHF.

The chain uses TRBV19 and TRBJ2-5; maybe TRBD1 (7 bases). The germline V gene encodes CDR1 LNHDA and CDR2 SQIVND (reference sequence). V was cut by 8 bases and J by 2 bases, with 15 bases left in between. The CDR3 extends over 14 amino acids. CDR3 sequence (DNA): TGTGCCAGTGGGAGGAGGGGGCTTCAAGAGACCCAGTACTTC. As protein: CASGRRGLQETQYF.

The J gene is TRBJ2-6, the V gene TRBV10-2; the D is unclear. The CDR3 runs 16 residues. The germline CDR1 and CDR2 sequences are WSHSY and SAAADI. V was shortened by 2 bases and J by 0 bases, with 8 bases between the two germline ends. The CDR3 bases are TGCGCCAGCAGTGAGGGGCAGGCCTCTGGGGCCAACGTCCTGACTTTC. Encoded protein: CASSEGQASGANVLTF.

This clonotype came up many times. V and J are TRBV18 and TRBJ2-7; D is unclear. V shed 4 bases and J shed 3 bases, with 7 bases lying between them. Germline CDR1 and CDR2: KGHSH and LQKENI. The CDR3 spans 12 residues. The CDR3 region is CASSQANYEQYF. The CDR3, as DNA: TGTGCCAGCTCACAGGCTAACTACGAGCAGTACTTC.

V and J are TRBV24-1 and TRBJ2-5; 8 bases line up with TRBD2. This CDR3 is 16 amino acids long. The V gene end was trimmed by 1 base and the J gene end by 4 bases; junction bases not matched to a gene: 7. Germline-derived CDR1 and CDR2 are KGHDR and SFDVKD. The CDR3 nucleotides read TGTGCCACCAGTGATTTCCCCGGGAGGGGGAGAGAGACCCAGTACTTC. This sequence encodes CATSDFPGRGRETQYF.

This chain uses TRBV7-8 with TRBJ2-3; D is perhaps TRBD2 (7 bases). V lost 0 bases and J lost 2, with 15 bases in between. The CDR3 length is 17 residues. CDR1 and CDR2 (germline): SGHVS, FQNEAQ. The CDR3 reads CASSLARGLSPTDTQYF. As DNA, the CDR3 is TGTGCCAGCAGCTTAGCCAGGGGACTATCTCCCACAGATACGCAGTATTTT.

This clonotype showed up just a few times. The chain couples TRBV20-1 to TRBJ1-2; D not certain. The CDR3 runs to 12 residues. V was pared by 2 bases and J by 4 bases, with 8 bases between. CDR1 and CDR2 (germline): DFQATT, SNEGSKA (reference sequence). CDR3 nucleotides: TGCAGTGCTAGAATCCTAAGCTATGGCTACACCTTC. This sequence encodes CSARILSYGYTF.

The V gene is TRBV28, the J gene TRBJ2-7; the match to TRBD1 covers 12 bases. From germline, CDR1 is MDHEN and CDR2 SYDVKM. With V trimmed by 4 bases and J by 2 bases, 6 bases remained unmatched. The CDR3 loop spans 16 amino acids. CDR3: CASSSPGTGGPYEQYV. For the CDR3, the DNA is TGTGCCAGCAGTTCACCCGGGACAGGGGGCCCCTACGAGCAGTACGTC.

This clonotype has only a few counts. This sequence joins TRBV18 and TRBJ1-2, with D perhaps TRBD1 (5 bases). Looked up from germline, CDR1 is KGHSH and CDR2 is LQKENI. V gave up 6 bases and J gave up 0 bases, with 14 bases separating them. The CDR3 sequence is 15 residues long. This chain's CDR3 is CASSQLQESNYGYTF. The CDR3 DNA follows: TGTGCCAGCTCGCAGTTACAGGAGTCTAACTATGGCTACACCTTC. Full variable domain (outside the CDR3, taken from reference TRBV18 and TRBJ1-2): NAGVMQNPRHLVRRRGQEARLRCSPMKGHSHVYWYRQLPEEGLKFMVYLQKENIIDESGMPKERFSAEFPKEGPSILRIQQVVRGDSAAYFCASSQLQESNYGYTFGSGTRLTVV.

The chain is built from TRBV5-6 and TRBJ1-6; D uncertain. There are 14 residues in the CDR3. The V end was cut by 0 bases, the J end by 10 bases, with 11 bases between. Germline assignment: CDR1 SGHDT and CDR2 YYEEEE. The CDR3 here is CASSLGKSQSPLHF. The CDR3 DNA is TGTGCCAGCAGCTTGGGGAAGAGTCAGTCACCCCTCCACTTT.

The V call is TRBV7-2, the J call TRBJ2-3; 8 nucleotides align to TRBD2. This CDR3 spans 16 amino acids. The V segment lost 5 bases and the J segment 2 bases; nucleotides outside the gene matches: 9. Looked up from germline, CDR1 is SGHTA and CDR2 is FQGNSA. The CDR3 sequence is CASSNQAGAITDTQYF. CDR3 coding DNA: TGTGCCAGCAGCAACCAAGCGGGGGCTATCACAGATACGCAGTATTTT.